This T cell receptor (beta chain) was observed in a study of T cell responses to AZD1222 COVID-19 vaccine. Notes on the study in general: All repertoire sampling was performed exclusively after the peak T cell response. Donors were mostly white British, more females; clonal diversity possibly underestimated. Increased Spike-specific TCR breadth and depth were observed after two AZD1222 doses. Along spike, vaccine-associated CD4 TCRs were found throughout, with dominance at 160-218 and 743-854.

The data were produced by immunoSEQ multiplex PCR, yet TCRdb's version contains in-frame clones alone and is incomplete. The sample holds about 140,000 clones, around 88% seen once. To note about this clone: The antigen is not known.

V lost 4 bases to trimming and J lost 4 bases, with 9 bases between them. This CDR3 has 12 residues. CDR1 SGDLS and CDR2 YYNGEE come from the germline V gene. This sequence originates from an adult in good health. The sequencing here drew on peripheral blood, taken on day 0 of AZD1222 vaccination. The genes are TRBV9 and TRBJ2-7, with D possibly being TRBD1 (6 bases). The CDR3 DNA follows: TGTGCCAGCAGCTCGACAGGTTACGAGCAGTACTTC. This encodes CASSSTGYEQYF.